These 22 T cell receptor beta chains were sequenced from one sample in a study of identical twins. A single record per CDR3 protein comes from TCRdb applying MiXCR to the 5' RACE reads. In the table there are about 790,000 distinct CDR3 sequences, about 18% of which are singletons. These data also formed part of another study, on T cells expressing NK-cell markers.

Material for sequencing was PBMCs. All receptors derive from a woman under 30 in good health.

This clonotype was seen ten or more times. The rearrangement joins TRBV7-8 to TRBJ1-2; unclear D gene. The CDR3 extends over 12 amino acids. V was pared by 5 bases and J by 6 bases, with 10 bases between. CDR1 SGHVS and CDR2 FQNEAQ come from the germline V gene. The CDR3 DNA follows: TGTGCCAGCAGCCCCGTAAGACATGGCTACACCTTC. This codes for CASSPVRHGYTF. The full variable domain, with the rest looked up from reference TRBV7-8 and TRBJ1-2, is GAGVSQSPRYKVAKRGQDVALRCDPISGHVSLFWYQQALGQGPEFLTYFQNEAQLDKSGLPSDRFFAERPEGSVSTLKIQRTQQEDSAVYLCASSPVRHGYTFGSGTRLTVV.

The genes are TRBV6-5 and TRBJ1-2; no definite D call. The V end lost 7 bases, the J end lost 5 bases, and 11 bases lay between the germline ends. The CDR3 covers 12 residues. Germline lookup yields CDR1 MNHEY and CDR2 SVGAGI. The CDR3 protein is CASTGDGYGYTF. CDR3 nucleotides: TGTGCCAGCACCGGAGACGGGTATGGCTACACCTTC.

The V gene is TRBV15, the J gene TRBJ1-1, with a weak D call TRBD1 (5 bases). The CDR3 sequence is 17 residues long. Between the trimmed V and J ends, which lost 0 bases and 1 base, there was a span of 15 bases. Germline V gene sequence: CDR1 LNHNV, CDR2 YYDKDF (reference sequence). CDR3 coding DNA: TGTGCCACCAGCAGAGAACGAATTGGGGCTCCGAACACTGAAGCTTTCTTT. It specifies CATSRERIGAPNTEAFF.

A few counts support this clonotype. CDR3 in amino acids: CASSITLNTEAFF. CDR3 nucleotide sequence: TGTGCCAGCAGTATAACACTCAACACTGAAGCTTTCTTT. The V call is TRBV6-1, the J call TRBJ1-1; D is uncertain. Trimming cost V 5 bases and J 2 bases, with 9 bases left between them. CDR3 length: 13 amino acids. Germline-derived CDR1 and CDR2 are MNHNS and SASEGT.

The V and J genes are TRBV9 and TRBJ1-1; D is ambiguous. V shed 2 bases and J shed 4 bases, with 15 bases lying between them. This CDR3 region has 15 residues. Germline V gives CDR1 SGDLS, CDR2 YYNGEE. The CDR3 coding sequence is TGTGCCAGCAGCGTGTTTCCAGGAGGAGGCACTGAAGCTTTCTTT. It specifies CASSVFPGGGTEAFF.

This clonotype was recorded a few times. The genes are TRBV3-1 and TRBJ2-5; TRBD2 agrees at 7 bases. Germline V gives CDR1 LGHDT, CDR2 YNNKEL (reference sequence). CDR3 length: 14 residues. Losses at the gene ends were 5 bases for V and 1 base for J; bases not matched to a gene: 4. The CDR3: CASSYLAGQETQYF. The CDR3, as DNA: TGTGCCAGCAGCTATTTAGCGGGCCAAGAGACCCAGTACTTC.

The chain joins TRBV7-2 to TRBJ2-1; 8 nucleotides line up with TRBD1. The CDR3 length is 16 residues. Germline CDR1 is SGHTA and CDR2 is FQGNSA. The V gene end was trimmed by 4 bases and the J gene end by 10 bases; junction bases not matched to a gene: 15. In nucleotides, the CDR3 is TGTGCCAGCAGCTCGCCTCCGGGACAGGATCGAGGGGAGCAGTTCTTC. It yields the protein CASSSPPGQDRGEQFF.

V and J are TRBV6-1 and TRBJ1-2; D is perhaps TRBD1 (5 bases). Trimming cost V 4 bases and J 2 bases, with 14 bases left between them. Per the germline V gene, CDR1 is MNHNS and CDR2 is SASEGT. The CDR3 contains 15 residues. Here the CDR3 reads CASSVRVDSNYGYTF. The DNA of the CDR3 is TGTGCCAGCAGTGTCAGGGTCGATTCAAACTATGGCTACACCTTC.

The rearrangement joins TRBV12-3 or TRBV12-4 to TRBJ1-1; no clear D. The ends were cut back, 0 bases at V and 14 bases at J, with 16 bases in the middle. The CDR3 has 13 residues. The CDR3 loop is CASSLALKDSTFF. DNA of the CDR3: TGTGCCAGCAGTTTAGCGCTCAAGGATTCAACCTTCTTT.

The CDR3 DNA is TGCAGTGCTAGACCACGCGGCTACACCTTC. Protein sequence: CSARPRGYTF. The chain joins TRBV20-1 to TRBJ1-2; the D is unclear. Looked up from germline, CDR1 is DFQATT and CDR2 is SNEGSKA (reference sequence). V was shortened by 2 bases and J by 8 bases, with 6 bases between the two germline ends. The length of the CDR3 is 10 residues.

The chain is built from TRBV10-3 and TRBJ2-3; no reliable D call. With 6 bases removed from V and 2 bases from J, the gap between germline ends came to 3 bases. The CDR3 has 11 amino acids. CDR1 is ENHRY, CDR2 SYGVKD, per germline. CDR3 nucleotides: TGTGCCATCAGGAACACAGATACGCAGTATTTT. It encodes CAIRNTDTQYF.

V and J are TRBV20-1 and TRBJ2-7; 9 bases fit TRBD2. The V gene end was trimmed by 4 bases and the J gene end by 3 bases; junction bases not matched to a gene: 7. Germline assignment: CDR1 DFQATT and CDR2 SNEGSKA (reference sequence). The CDR3 runs 14 residues. The CDR3 nucleotides are TGCAGTGCTAACCCAGGGACTAGCTTCTACGAGCAGTACTTC. Its protein is CSANPGTSFYEQYF.

This rearrangement joins TRBV7-2 to TRBJ2-1; 10 bases line up with TRBD2. Germline CDR1 reads SGHTA; CDR2 reads FQGNSA. The CDR3 has 14 residues. J was trimmed by 7 bases and V by 4 bases; bases with no gene match: 4. The CDR3 here is CASSSQRGGNEQFF. The DNA for the CDR3 is TGTGCCAGCAGCTCCCAGCGGGGGGGGAATGAGCAGTTCTTC.

The chain couples TRBV20-1 to TRBJ2-5, with TRBD1 identical over 9 bases. Germline V gene sequence: CDR1 DFQATT, CDR2 SNEGSKA (reference sequence). V lost 4 bases to trimming and J lost 2 bases; unmatched junction nucleotides: 2. The CDR3 is 13 amino acids. CDR3 sequence (DNA): TGCAGTGCTACGGGACAGGGTCAAGAGACCCAGTACTTC. Translating gives CSATGQGQETQYF.

This clonotype was observed many times. The chain joins TRBV7-2 to TRBJ2-3; 8 bases map to TRBD1. This CDR3 is built from 15 residues. Germline lookup yields CDR1 SGHTA and CDR2 FQGNSA. Unmatched junction bases numbered 9, after V lost 8 bases and J lost 2 bases. CDR3 sequence: CASSLAGGYTDTQYF. The CDR3 nucleotides read TGTGCCAGCTCACTAGCAGGGGGCTACACAGATACGCAGTATTTT. Drawing the rest from reference TRBV7-2 and TRBJ2-3, the complete variable domain is GAGVSQSPSNKVTEKGKDVELRCDPISGHTALYWYRQSLGQGLEFLIYFQGNSAPDKSGLPSDRFSAERTGGSVSTLTIQRTQQEDSAVYLCASSLAGGYTDTQYFGPGTRLTVL.

V usage is TRBV5-1 and J usage is TRBJ2-3, with D possibly TRBD1 on 6 matching bases. V was shortened by 4 bases and J by 0 bases, with 12 bases between the two germline ends. The germline CDR1 and CDR2 sequences are SGHRS and YFSETQ. The CDR3 has 15 residues. The CDR3 here is CASSKTGSSTDTQYF. CDR3 coding DNA: TGCGCCAGCAGCAAAACAGGGAGTAGCACAGATACGCAGTATTTT.

This clonotype was observed a handful of times. The rearrangement uses TRBV20-1 and TRBJ2-1, with 9 nucleotides matching TRBD1. This CDR3 contains 16 residues. V shed 5 bases and J 5 bases; nucleotides not matched to a gene: 13. Germline V gene sequence: CDR1 DFQATT, CDR2 SNEGSKA (reference sequence). For the CDR3, the DNA is TGCAGTGCTTTAAATCCTTCGGGACAGGGAAACAATGAGCAGTTCTTC. Translation: CSALNPSGQGNNEQFF.

This clonotype was seen a few times. The chain combines TRBV18 with TRBJ1-6; possible D gene TRBD1, 6 bases. This CDR3 has 15 amino acids. Per germline, CDR1 KGHSH and CDR2 LQKENI. The germline V and J ends were trimmed by 3 bases and 7 bases, with 13 bases remaining between them. The CDR3 protein is CASSPTGQNNSPLHF. The CDR3 DNA reads as TGTGCCAGCTCACCGACTGGACAGAACAATTCACCCCTCCACTTT.

This clonotype was seen many times. The V gene is TRBV5-1, the J gene TRBJ2-6, with unresolved D. V lost 1 base, J lost 3 bases, and 8 bases lay in between. This CDR3 contains 15 residues. Germline CDR1 SGHRS, CDR2 YFSETQ. CDR3 sequence (DNA): TGCGCCAGCAGCTTGATCGGCAGTGGGGCCAACGTCCTGACTTTC. Amino acid sequence: CASSLIGSGANVLTF.

J is TRBJ1-1 and V is TRBV6-5; TRBD1 matches at 7 bases. Trimming cost V 2 bases and J 5 bases; bases outside gene matches: 5. CDR1 and CDR2 (germline): MNHEY, SVGAGI. The CDR3 is made up of 14 amino acids. In DNA, the CDR3 is TGTGCCAGCAGTTACGGACAGGTTAAGACTGAAGCTTTCTTT. Translation gives CASSYGQVKTEAFF.

This clonotype was seen only a few times. The V call is TRBV7-9, the J call TRBJ2-2; 8 bases are shared with TRBD1. Germline V lookup: CDR1 SEHNR, CDR2 FQNEAQ (reference sequence). J was trimmed by 4 bases and V by 5 bases; bases with no gene match: 9. CDR3 length: 16 amino acids. This CDR3 is CASSPIQGAPTGELFF. DNA of the CDR3: TGTGCCAGCAGCCCCATCCAGGGGGCGCCCACCGGGGAGCTGTTTTTT.

The chain uses TRBV5-1 and TRBJ2-2; perhaps TRBD2 as D (6 bases). Trimming removed 3 bases at V and 6 bases at J, with 15 bases between. CDR1 is SGHRS, CDR2 YFSETQ, per germline. The CDR3 has 15 amino acids. The CDR3 region is CASSSWGVASGELFF. CDR3 nucleotide sequence: TGCGCCAGCAGCTCCTGGGGGGTTGCCTCCGGGGAGCTGTTTTTT.